Listed below are T cell receptor beta chains from one sample, sequenced in a study of cytomegalovirus exposure and HLA in healthy donors. Assay used: immunoSEQ multiplex PCR; TCRdb lists only in-frame clones, some missing. Of approximately 120,000 clones in the sample, more than 75% were seen once. Sequenced: PBMCs. These receptors were taken from an older woman in good health and CMV-seropositive. Each CDR3 is given with its conserved first and last residue. A D gene is named only where the DNA matches it firmly. Size tells how often a clone was seen (once, few, many) or the class of an expanded clone, and some rows leave it out.

d_call	v_call	j_call	clone_size	cdr3_nt	cdr3_aa
.	TRBV19	TRBJ1-1	many	TGTGCCAGTAGTATCCCGGGGAAGACTGAAGCTTTCTTT	CASSIPGKTEAFF
.	TRBV2	TRBJ1-1	.	TGTGCCAGCAGTGAAGGGGGGCTGAACACTGAAGCTTTCTTT	CASSEGGLNTEAFF
.	TRBV7-2	TRBJ2-7	.	TGTGCCAGCAGCTTAATTAGCAACGAGCAGTACTTC	CASSLISNEQYF
TRBD1	TRBV29-1	TRBJ1-5	many	TGCAGCGTTGGGACAGGGACTAATCAGCCCCAGCATTTT	CSVGTGTNQPQHF
.	TRBV4-1	TRBJ2-7	.	TGCGCCAGCAGCCAAGATTTAAGCGATCCCTACGAGCAGTACTTC	CASSQDLSDPYEQYF
.	TRBV27	TRBJ1-1	.	TGTGCCAGCAGTTCTACCTGGGGGCGCGGGACTGAAGCTTTCTTT	CASSSTWGRGTEAFF
.	TRBV30	TRBJ1-6	.	TGTGCCTGGAGTGCCCCCAGGGGCGTTAATTCACCCCTCCACTTT	CAWSAPRGVNSPLHF
.	TRBV10-3	TRBJ1-5	.	TGTGCCATCAGTGAGGTGGAGGGTGCTCAGCCCCAGCATTTT	CAISEVEGAQPQHF
.	TRBV19	TRBJ2-5	.	TGTGCCAGTAGTAGGGACTTAGAGACCCAGTACTTC	CASSRDLETQYF
TRBD1	TRBV7-9	TRBJ1-3	few	TGTGCCAGCAGCTCATACAGGGGCGCTGGAAACACCATATATTTT	CASSSYRGAGNTIYF
TRBD1	TRBV6-4	TRBJ2-3	.	TGTGCCAGCAGGAAGCAGGGGGCAACAGATACGCAGTATTTT	CASRKQGATDTQYF
TRBD1	TRBV4-1	TRBJ2-7	few	TGCGCCAGCAGCCAGGGACAGGGCTTCTACGAGCAGTACTTC	CASSQGQGFYEQYF
TRBD2	TRBV9	TRBJ2-1	.	TGTGCCAGCAGCGTAGGGACTAGCGGGGGGGATGAGCAGTTCTTC	CASSVGTSGGDEQFF
TRBD1	TRBV7-2	TRBJ1-6	.	TGTGCCAGCAGCTCGACAGGGGAGAGGTCACCCCTCCACTTT	CASSSTGERSPLHF
.	TRBV5-5	TRBJ1-2	.	TGTGCCAGCAGCTTGGAGGTATGGACAGACGATGGCTACACCTTC	CASSLEVWTDDGYTF
.	TRBV4-1	TRBJ1-2	.	TGCGCCAGCAGCCAACCCACGTTACAGGGAGCGCGTGGCTACACCTTC	CASSQPTLQGARGYTF
.	TRBV10-3	TRBJ2-7	.	TGTGCCACCCAATCGTCGAGGGGGAGCCACATCTCCTACGAGCAGTACTTC	CATQSSRGSHISYEQYF
TRBD2	TRBV19	TRBJ2-2	.	TGTGCCAGTAGCCGGACTAGCGGGGGAAACACCGGGGAGCTGTTTTTT	CASSRTSGGNTGELFF
.	TRBV7-3	TRBJ2-1	.	TGTGCCAGCAGCTTAATTGGAGTTGAGCAGTTCTTC	CASSLIGVEQFF
TRBD1	TRBV11-2	TRBJ2-1	.	TGTGCCAGCAGCTCGGGACAGGGGGCTAGGGAGCAGTTCTTC	CASSSGQGAREQFF
TRBD2	TRBV6-5	TRBJ2-3	once	TGTGCCAGCAGCCCCGGGAGGGGCAGCACAGATACGCAGTATTTT	CASSPGRGSTDTQYF
.	TRBV7-2	TRBJ2-5	.	TGTGCCAGCAGCCAAACCCCTCAGGGACAAGAGACCCAGTACTTC	CASSQTPQGQETQYF
TRBD1	TRBV5-1	TRBJ1-1	.	TGCGCCAGCGCCAGACAGGGGACGAACACTGAAGCTTTCTTT	CASARQGTNTEAFF
TRBD1	TRBV27	TRBJ2-1	few	TGTGCCAGCAGTTCGAACTATGGGACAGGAGCCTACAATGAGCAGTTCTTC	CASSSNYGTGAYNEQFF
TRBD1	TRBV19	TRBJ1-1	.	TGTGCCAGTAGCCCTGGACAGGGGAAGACTGAAGCTTTCTTT	CASSPGQGKTEAFF
TRBD1	TRBV27	TRBJ2-2	.	TGTGCCAGCATCCCGGGTAGGGGACAGGGGGCGAACACCGGGGAGCTGTTTTTT	CASIPGRGQGANTGELFF
TRBD1	TRBV27	TRBJ1-5	once	TGTGCCAGCAGTCTCGGGACAGGCATCAGCAATCAGCCCCAGCATTTT	CASSLGTGISNQPQHF
.	TRBV5-4	TRBJ2-5	.	TGTGCCAGCAGCTTGATTGGGGCAGAAGAGACCCAGTACTTC	CASSLIGAEETQYF
TRBD2	TRBV19	TRBJ2-7	once	TGTGCCAGTAGTACCAGTTCCCGGGGGGTTGTCTCCGAGCAGTACTTC	CASSTSSRGVVSEQYF
TRBD1	TRBV11-2	TRBJ2-1	few	TGTGCCAGCAGCAGGACAGGGAGCTCCTACAATGAGCAGTTCTTC	CASSRTGSSYNEQFF
.	TRBV29-1	TRBJ1-1	.	TGCAGCGTTGATTCGGGGATGAACACTGAAGCTTTCTTT	CSVDSGMNTEAFF
.	TRBV5-4	TRBJ2-5	.	TGTGCCAGCAGCCCTACGACCGACAGAGAAGAGACCCAGTACTTC	CASSPTTDREETQYF
.	TRBV19	TRBJ1-1	.	TGTGCCAGTCCAGGAAGGACTGAAGCTTTCTTT	CASPGRTEAFF
TRBD2	TRBV28	TRBJ2-5	.	TGTGCCAGCACCTCCGGGGGGGCGGGGGGACGAGAGACCCAGTACTTC	CASTSGGAGGRETQYF
TRBD2	TRBV4-3	TRBJ2-3	few	TGCGCCAGCAGCCAAGGTTGGCGGGGGGGCATGGATACGCAGTATTTT	CASSQGWRGGMDTQYF
TRBD1	TRBV7-2	TRBJ1-5	.	TGTGCCAGCAGCTTAGTCGGACAGGGGGGGTCGCCCCAGCATTTT	CASSLVGQGGSPQHF